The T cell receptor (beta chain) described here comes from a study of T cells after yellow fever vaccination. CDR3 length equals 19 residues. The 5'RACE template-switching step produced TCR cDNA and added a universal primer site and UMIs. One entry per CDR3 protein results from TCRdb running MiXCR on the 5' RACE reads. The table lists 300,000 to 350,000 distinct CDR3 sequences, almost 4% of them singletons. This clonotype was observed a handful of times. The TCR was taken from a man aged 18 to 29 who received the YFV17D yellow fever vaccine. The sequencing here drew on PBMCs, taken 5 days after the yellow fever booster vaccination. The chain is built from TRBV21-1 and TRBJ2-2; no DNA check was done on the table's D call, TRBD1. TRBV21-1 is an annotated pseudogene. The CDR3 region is CASSKTNGAGVRNTGELFF. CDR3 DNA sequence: TGTGCCAGCAGCAAAACCAATGGGGCAGGGGTACGGAACACCGGGGAGCTGTTTTTT.